What follows are 17 T cell receptor beta chains derived from one specimen sequenced in a study of CD8 T cells in Susac syndrome. RNA amounts of about 0.45 to 1 ug underwent reverse transcription with random hexamers. TCRdb reprocessed the immunoSEQ multiplex PCR reads with MiXCR, giving one entry per CDR3 protein. The repertoire includes around 200,000 distinct CDR3 sequences, over 85% of them detected once, and roughly 0.1% sits in the top ten. The sample consisted of CD4+ T cells from PBMCs. These receptors came from a human donor in good health.

This chain links TRBV5-1 with TRBJ1-1, with a possible D match to TRBD1 (5 bases). The CDR3 covers 13 residues. V lost 6 bases and J 3 bases, leaving 12 bases between the germline ends. Germline V lookup: CDR1 SGHRS, CDR2 YFSETQ. This CDR3 reads CASTYDSDTEAFF. CDR3 nucleotides: TGCGCCAGCACCTACGACAGTGACACTGAAGCTTTCTTT.

Written as DNA, the CDR3 is TGTGCCAGCAGTTTAGCGTCCCTGAGCACTGAAGCTTTCTTT. This gives the protein CASSLASLSTEAFF. V is TRBV12-3 or TRBV12-4 and J is TRBJ1-1; D is unclear. Trimming shortened V by 0 bases and J by 4 bases, and 9 bases separated the two germline ends. The CDR3 has 14 residues.

The chain combines TRBV3-1 with TRBJ2-7, with a possible D match to TRBD2 (5 bases). The CDR3 is 13 residues long. Germline values: CDR1 LGHDT, CDR2 YNNKEL (reference sequence). The V end was cut by 5 bases, the J end by 3 bases, with 11 bases between. The CDR3 sequence: CASSLGRDYEQYF. In nucleotides, the CDR3 is TGTGCCAGCAGCTTGGGCCGGGACTACGAGCAGTACTTC.

This clonotype has just a few counts. The rearrangement links TRBV9 to TRBJ2-7, with D perhaps matching TRBD1 (5 bases). With 4 bases removed from V and 0 bases from J, the gap between germline ends came to 11 bases. This CDR3 has 14 residues. Germline V CDR1 and CDR2: SGDLS, YYNGEE. CDR3 protein: CASSLDRTSYEQYF. Written as DNA, the CDR3 is TGTGCCAGCAGCCTCGACAGAACCTCCTACGAGCAGTACTTC.

This chain links TRBV29-1 with TRBJ2-5; maybe TRBD2 (5 bases). Germline V CDR1 and CDR2: SQVTM, ANQGSEA. With 4 bases removed from V and 9 bases from J, the gap between germline ends came to 15 bases. The CDR3 runs 12 residues. CDR3 nucleotide sequence: TGCAGCGTTGCGCCGGGCCCCGGGGCCCAGTACTTC. Encoded protein: CSVAPGPGAQYF. Filled out from reference TRBV29-1 and TRBJ2-5, the complete variable domain reads SAVISQKPSRDICQRGTSLTIQCQVDSQVTMMFWYRQQPGQSLTLIATANQGSEATYESGFVIDKFPISRPNLTFSTLTVSNMSPEDSSIYLCSVAPGPGAQYFGPGTRLLVL.

The chain recombines TRBV4-3 with TRBJ2-7; 8 bases align to TRBD1. The CDR3 runs to 17 residues. Per germline, CDR1 LGHNA and CDR2 YSLEER. The ends lost 1 base at V and 0 bases at J; junction bases unmatched: 8. DNA of the CDR3: TGCGCCAGCAGCCAAGGCCCCACAGGGGGAAGCTCCTACGAGCAGTACTTC. It is translated as CASSQGPTGGSSYEQYF.

This chain uses TRBV3-1 with TRBJ2-5, with 8 bases fitting TRBD2. J was trimmed by 5 bases and V by 2 bases; bases with no gene match: 13. The CDR3 has 17 residues. CDR1 is LGHDT and CDR2 is YNNKEL in the germline V gene (reference sequence). Here the CDR3 DNA reads TGTGCCAGCAGCCAATATACTAGCGGTGGCGAGTTGGAGACCCAGTACTTC. Encoded protein: CASSQYTSGGELETQYF.

The CDR3 sequence is CASSLAPSRQPQHF. The CDR3 DNA reads TGTGCCAGCAGCTTGGCCCCGTCGAGGCAGCCCCAGCATTTT. The V call is TRBV5-4, the J call TRBJ1-5; D is unclear. V was pared by 0 bases and J by 7 bases, with 11 bases between. Germline CDR1 is SGHNT and CDR2 is YYREEE (reference sequence). The CDR3 spans 14 residues.

This chain links TRBV29-1 with TRBJ2-2, with a tentative D call TRBD1 (6 bases). Between the trimmed V and J ends, which lost 4 bases and 6 bases, there was a span of 9 bases. Germline CDR1 and CDR2: SQVTM and ANQGSEA. The CDR3 contains 12 residues. The CDR3, as DNA: TGCAGCGTTGTACAGGGCGCCGGGGAGCTGTTTTTT. The encoded protein is CSVVQGAGELFF.

The chain carries TRBV10-3 and TRBJ2-2; 11 bases align to TRBD2. Germline trimming cut 3 bases from V and 2 bases from J; bases unmatched to any gene: 2. The CDR3 totals 16 residues. Germline V gene data show CDR1 as ENHRY and CDR2 as SYGVKD. DNA for the CDR3: TGTGCCATCAGTGAAACTAGCGGGGGAAACACCGGGGAGCTGTTTTTT. As protein: CAISETSGGNTGELFF.

V usage is TRBV28 and J usage is TRBJ1-1; a weak D match, TRBD1 (6 bases). V shed 8 bases and J shed 1 base, with 14 bases lying between them. The V gene's germline CDR1 is MDHEN and CDR2 SYDVKM. CDR3 length: 14 amino acids. The CDR3 is CASGLVGANTEAFF. The CDR3 nucleotides read TGTGCCAGCGGGCTAGTGGGGGCGAACACTGAAGCTTTCTTT.

This sequence joins TRBV11-2 and TRBJ2-1; a weak D match, TRBD2 (5 bases). This CDR3 has 14 residues. From germline, CDR1 is SGHAT and CDR2 FQNNGV. Trimming removed 5 bases at V and 7 bases at J, with 15 bases between. CDR3 region: CASSGSRLWNEQFF. The CDR3 DNA reads TGTGCCAGCAGCGGGAGCCGGTTGTGGAATGAGCAGTTCTTC.

The chain is built from TRBV27 and TRBJ1-6; 7 positions match TRBD1. This CDR3 is built from 13 residues. In germline, CDR1 is MNHEY, CDR2 SMNVEV (reference sequence). V shed 7 bases and J 7 bases; nucleotides not matched to a gene: 4. As DNA, the CDR3 is TGTGCCAGCAACAGGGGACTCAATTCACCCCTCCACTTT. Translating it yields CASNRGLNSPLHF.

The chain uses TRBV6-1 and TRBJ1-1, with D unclear. CDR1 is MNHNS and CDR2 is SASEGT in the germline V gene. V lost 7 bases, J lost 1 base, and 16 bases lay in between. This CDR3 comprises 15 residues. The CDR3 sequence: CASTGMEAGNTEAFF. The CDR3 DNA reads as TGTGCCAGCACTGGGATGGAGGCTGGGAACACTGAAGCTTTCTTT.

The chain couples TRBV20-1 to TRBJ1-5; D might be TRBD1 (5 bases). This CDR3 spans 15 amino acids. Germline values: CDR1 DFQATT, CDR2 SNEGSKA (reference sequence). The V gene lost 5 bases and the J gene lost 0 bases, with 14 bases spanning the gap. The CDR3 bases are TGCAGTGCTGGGACCAGGCCTCATAGCAATCAGCCCCAGCATTTT. Protein product: CSAGTRPHSNQPQHF.

The rearrangement joins TRBV29-1 to TRBJ1-2; D is undetermined. This CDR3 comprises 11 residues. In germline, CDR1 is SQVTM, CDR2 ANQGSEA. V was trimmed by 5 bases and J by 8 bases, leaving 12 bases between them. CDR3 sequence (DNA): TGCAGCGTTAACAGCCTCTGGGGCTACACCTTC. It encodes CSVNSLWGYTF.

The chain recombines TRBV30 with TRBJ2-4; weak D call: TRBD1 (5 bases). V gave up 3 bases and J gave up 7 bases, with 16 bases separating them. Germline V gives CDR1 GTSNPN, CDR2 SVGIG (reference sequence). The CDR3 totals 14 residues. The CDR3 bases are TGTGCCTGGAGGGCCCAGGGTGTGAGGAACATTCAGTACTTC. Translated, it gives CAWRAQGVRNIQYF.